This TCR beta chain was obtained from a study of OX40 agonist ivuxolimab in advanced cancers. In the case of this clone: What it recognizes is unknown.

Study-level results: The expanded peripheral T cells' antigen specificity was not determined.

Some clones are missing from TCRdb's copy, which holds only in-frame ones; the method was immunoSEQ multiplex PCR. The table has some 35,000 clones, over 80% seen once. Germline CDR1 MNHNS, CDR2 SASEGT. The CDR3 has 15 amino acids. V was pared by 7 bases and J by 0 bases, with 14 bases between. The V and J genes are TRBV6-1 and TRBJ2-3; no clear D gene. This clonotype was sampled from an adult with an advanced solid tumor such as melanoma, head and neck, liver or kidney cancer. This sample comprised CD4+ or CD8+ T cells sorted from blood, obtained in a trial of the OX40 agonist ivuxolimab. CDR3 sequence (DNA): TGTGCCAGCACCGCATCGGTTACTAGCACAGATACGCAGTATTTT. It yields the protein CASTASVTSTDTQYF.